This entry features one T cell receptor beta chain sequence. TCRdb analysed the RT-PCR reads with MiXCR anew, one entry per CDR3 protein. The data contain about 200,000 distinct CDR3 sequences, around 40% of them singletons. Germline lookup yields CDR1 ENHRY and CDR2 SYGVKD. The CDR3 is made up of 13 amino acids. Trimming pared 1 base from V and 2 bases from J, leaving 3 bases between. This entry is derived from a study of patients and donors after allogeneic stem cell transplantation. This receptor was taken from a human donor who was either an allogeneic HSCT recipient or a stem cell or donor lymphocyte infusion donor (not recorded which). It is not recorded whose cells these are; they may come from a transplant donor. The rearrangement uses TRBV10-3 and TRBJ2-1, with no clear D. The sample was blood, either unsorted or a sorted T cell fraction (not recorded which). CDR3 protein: CAISEFPYNEQFF. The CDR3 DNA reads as TGTGCCATCAGTGAGTTTCCCTACAATGAGCAGTTCTTC.